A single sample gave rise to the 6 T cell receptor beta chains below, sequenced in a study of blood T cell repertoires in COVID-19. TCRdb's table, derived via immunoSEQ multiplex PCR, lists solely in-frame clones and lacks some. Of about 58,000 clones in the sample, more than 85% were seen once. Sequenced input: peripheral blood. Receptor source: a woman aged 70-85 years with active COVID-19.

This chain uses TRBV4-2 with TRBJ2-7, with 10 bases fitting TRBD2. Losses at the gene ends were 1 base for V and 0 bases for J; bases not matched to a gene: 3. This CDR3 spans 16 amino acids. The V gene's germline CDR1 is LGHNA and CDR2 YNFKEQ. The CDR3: CASSQGLAGNSYEQYF. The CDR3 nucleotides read TGTGCCAGCAGCCAAGGACTAGCGGGCAACTCCTACGAGCAGTACTTC.

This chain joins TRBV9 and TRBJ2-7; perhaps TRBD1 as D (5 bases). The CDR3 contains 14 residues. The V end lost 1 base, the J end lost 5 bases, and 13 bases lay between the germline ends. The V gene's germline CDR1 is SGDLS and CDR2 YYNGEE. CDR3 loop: CASSVQGEGDEQYF. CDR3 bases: TGTGCCAGCAGCGTACAAGGGGAAGGTGACGAGCAGTACTTC.

CDR3 region: CATSDGTTDSNQPQHF. The CDR3, as DNA: TGTGCCACCAGTGATGGTACAACAGATAGCAATCAGCCCCAGCATTTT. The chain combines TRBV24-1 with TRBJ1-5; D call uncertain. Germline CDR1 and CDR2: KGHDR and SFDVKD. Trimming removed 3 bases at V and 0 bases at J, with 11 bases between. The CDR3 covers 16 residues.

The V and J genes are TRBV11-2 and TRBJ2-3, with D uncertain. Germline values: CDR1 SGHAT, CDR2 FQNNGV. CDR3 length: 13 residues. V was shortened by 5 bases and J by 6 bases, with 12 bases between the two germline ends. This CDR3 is CASSAAPPDTQYF. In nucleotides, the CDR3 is TGTGCCAGCAGCGCAGCGCCCCCGGATACGCAGTATTTT.

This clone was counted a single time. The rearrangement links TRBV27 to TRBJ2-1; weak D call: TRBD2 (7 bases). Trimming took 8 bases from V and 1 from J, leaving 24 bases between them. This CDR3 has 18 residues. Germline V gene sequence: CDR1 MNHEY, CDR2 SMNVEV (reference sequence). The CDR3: CASGSGGGGFLSYNEQFF. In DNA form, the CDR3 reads TGTGCCAGCGGGTCGGGGGGCGGGGGCTTCTTGTCCTACAATGAGCAGTTCTTC.

The chain's CDR3 is CASSGTSGIHEQFF. The CDR3 DNA is TGTGCCAGCAGCGGGACTAGCGGGATACATGAGCAGTTCTTC. The chain is built from TRBV9 and TRBJ2-1, with 12 positions matching TRBD2. In germline, CDR1 is SGDLS, CDR2 YYNGEE. CDR3 length: 14 amino acids. J lost 8 bases, V lost 3 bases, and 3 bases had no gene match. The full variable domain, rest sourced from reference TRBV9 and TRBJ2-1, is DSGVTQTPKHLITATGQRVTLRCSPRSGDLSVYWYQQSLDQGLQFLIQYYNGEERAKGNILERFSAQQFPDLHSELNLSSLELGDSALYFCASSGTSGIHEQFFGPGTRLTVL.